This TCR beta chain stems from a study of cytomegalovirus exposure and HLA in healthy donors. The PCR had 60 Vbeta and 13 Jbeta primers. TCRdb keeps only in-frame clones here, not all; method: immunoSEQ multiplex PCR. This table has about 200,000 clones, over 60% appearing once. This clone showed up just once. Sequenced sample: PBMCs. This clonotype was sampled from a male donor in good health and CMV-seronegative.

CDR3 in amino acids: CASSPPAGRGQTEAFF. In DNA, the CDR3 is TGTGCCAGCTCACCACCGGCGGGCAGGGGGCAAACTGAAGCTTTCTTT. The rearrangement links TRBV18 to TRBJ1-1; 8 positions agree with TRBD1. This CDR3 contains 16 residues. Trimming at V came to 0 bases and at J to 5 bases, leaving 8 bases not matched to a gene. In germline, CDR1 is KGHSH, CDR2 LQKENI. Drawing the rest from reference TRBV18 and TRBJ1-1, the complete variable domain is NAGVMQNPRHLVRRRGQEARLRCSPMKGHSHVYWYRQLPEEGLKFMVYLQKENIIDESGMPKERFSAEFPKEGPSILRIQQVVRGDSAAYFCASSPPAGRGQTEAFFGQGTRLTVV.